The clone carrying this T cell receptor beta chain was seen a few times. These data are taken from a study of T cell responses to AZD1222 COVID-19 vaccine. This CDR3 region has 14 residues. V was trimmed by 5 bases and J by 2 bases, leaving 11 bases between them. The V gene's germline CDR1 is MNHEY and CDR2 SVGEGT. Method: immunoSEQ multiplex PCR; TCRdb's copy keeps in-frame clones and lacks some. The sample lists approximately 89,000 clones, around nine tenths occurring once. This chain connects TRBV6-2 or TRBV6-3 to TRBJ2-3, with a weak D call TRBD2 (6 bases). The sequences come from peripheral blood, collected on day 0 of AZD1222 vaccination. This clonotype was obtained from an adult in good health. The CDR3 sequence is CASSRGLPTDTQYF. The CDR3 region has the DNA TGTGCCAGCAGTAGGGGACTTCCCACAGATACGCAGTATTTT.